This T cell receptor (beta chain) was profiled in a study of OX40 agonist ivuxolimab in advanced cancers. About the investigation overall: Ivuxolimab, which targeted the costimulatory receptor OX40 (CD134), was an agonistic, fully human IgG2 monoclonal antibody. Peripheral TCRbeta sequencing was intended to test whether TCR sequence diversity was altered and clonal T-cell expansion was caused by ivuxolimab. In the dose-escalation cohort, 65% to 90% of patients were male, and the mean age was approximately 60 years, with a range of about 23 to 90. Prior anti-PD-1, anti-PD-L1 or anti-CTLA-4 therapy was permitted, and checkpoint inhibitors had been received by around 40% of dose-escalation patients. Intravenous ivuxolimab was administered to patients every 2 weeks at six dose levels: 0.01, 0.1, 0.3, 1.5, 3 and 10 mg/kg. Among the roughly 50 dose-escalation patients, some 19 had hepatocellular carcinoma, roughly 15 melanoma, 9 renal cell carcinoma and 9 head and neck cancer. Partial responses occurred in three dose-escalation patients: two with cutaneous melanoma and one with hepatocellular carcinoma. The paper reports the monotherapy dose-escalation portion (N = 52 patients) of the phase I ivuxolimab trial.

The research as a whole found: Low levels of normalized T-cell clonal expansion were also seen in some patients who did not respond. Clonal expansion of both CD4+ and CD8+ blood T cells was observed from baseline to week 6 at doses 0.1 to 3.0 mg/kg. In the 0.1-3.0 mg/kg groups, partial responders had among the lowest normalized peripheral clonal expansion, particularly in CD8+ T cells. After ivuxolimab, more expanded clones were found on average in CD8+ T cells than in CD4+ T cells. The antigen specificity of the peripheral T cells that underwent clonal expansion was not determined.

This clone showed up just once. It has no known antigen specificity. There are no base qualities to consult, and no much larger clone falls within one base. For sequencing of the TCRbeta CDR3 region, genomic DNA was extracted from the sorted cells. The immunoSEQ Assay was used to sequence the TCRbeta CDR3 regions. In its TCRdb copy, this immuneACCESS table keeps in-frame sequences only and misses some clones. Where compared with another copy, unresolved V genes explain less than half of these, and the others have no known cause. The sample data list some 85,000 clones, and roughly 90% of these were observed just once. The ten largest clones add up to more than 0.6% of the sample. The CDR3 holds 16 amino acids from the cysteine to the phenylalanine. Only CDR3 DNA is held: 48 bases, read in frame from base 1. V is pruned by 1 base and J by 5 bases, leaving 12 bases of the junction without a gene match. The germline V gene yields SGHDT for CDR1 and YYEEEE for CDR2.

Patients with autoimmune disease history or receiving systemic immunosuppression were excluded from the trial. Peripheral blood for TCR sequencing was drawn from every dose cohort at baseline, at cycle 4 day 1 and at cycle 7 day 1. Samples were obtained from an open-label, multicenter, first-in-human phase I dose-escalation trial of ivuxolimab. The trial enrolled adults with locally advanced or metastatic head and neck squamous cell, hepatocellular, melanoma or renal cell carcinoma. Before TCR sequencing, CD4+ T cells and CD8+ T cells were sorted from peripheral blood as separate populations. This clonotype originated in an adult with an advanced solid tumor such as melanoma, head and neck, liver or kidney cancer. Recombination connected TRBV5-6 to TRBJ2-7; TRBD1 lines up with 7 middle nucleotides. Sequences were derived from CD4+ or CD8+ T cells sorted from blood, sampled in a trial of the OX40 agonist ivuxolimab. The CDR3 sequence is CASSLTLKGASHEQYF. The DNA sequence follows: TGTGCCAGCAGCTTGACCCTTAAGGGGGCAAGCCACGAGCAGTACTTC.